Below, 21 T cell receptor beta chains from the same sample are listed, as sequenced in a study of PD-1 blockade in classical Hodgkin lymphoma (TCRdb year 2020). Taken with the paper, the label for time point translates to: cycle 2 day 1 (C2D1) of nivolumab. All trial patients had relapsed after autologous stem cell transplantation, with cohorts A, B and C differing in prior brentuximab vedotin exposure. Library construction relied on the immunoSEQ multiplex PCR assay. Held by TCRdb, this immuneACCESS table contains in-frame sequences only and omits some clones. Under half of the omission traces to an unresolved V gene where checked; the cause of the rest is unknown. A total of roughly 140,000 clones appear in this sample, less than 80% of them only once. The ten top clones hold about 9.3% of the sample. The source was peripheral blood mononuclear cells (PBMCs), collected before the second cycle of nivolumab. These receptors all come from a human donor with classical Hodgkin lymphoma.

The J gene is TRBJ1-1, the V gene TRBV18, with TRBD1 matching 8 bases. V lost 3 bases, J lost 1 base, and 10 bases stayed unmatched. Per the germline V gene, CDR1 is KGHSH and CDR2 is LQKENI. The CDR3 has 17 residues. The CDR3 nucleotides are TGTGCCAGCTCACCGGAATTTCAGGGGGCCCCGAACACTGAAGCTTTCTTT. Translation gives CASSPEFQGAPNTEAFF.

The chain combines TRBV5-1 with TRBJ2-4, with 7 positions matching TRBD2. This CDR3 contains 14 residues. Trimming at V came to 0 bases and at J to 7 bases, leaving 4 bases not matched to a gene. Germline V gene sequence: CDR1 SGHRS, CDR2 YFSETQ. CDR3 sequence (DNA): TGCGCCAGCAGCTTGGGACTAGCCGGGAACATTCAGTACTTC. It codes for CASSLGLAGNIQYF.

This clone has a single count. CDR3 loop: CASSLKGFSNEQFF. As DNA, the CDR3 is TGTGCCAGCAGTTTGAAAGGGTTTTCAAATGAGCAGTTCTTC. This chain connects TRBV27 to TRBJ2-1, with no clear D. The CDR3 has 14 residues. Germline lookup yields CDR1 MNHEY and CDR2 SMNVEV (reference sequence). The V gene lost 3 bases and the J gene lost 7 bases, with 13 bases spanning the gap.

The J gene is TRBJ2-5, the V gene TRBV11-1; D might be TRBD2 (6 bases). Germline assignment: CDR1 SGHAT and CDR2 FQDESV (reference sequence). The CDR3 loop spans 13 amino acids. The ends were cut back, 2 bases at V and 5 bases at J, with 9 bases in the middle. The chain's CDR3 is CASSLFREETQYF. In DNA form, the CDR3 reads TGTGCCAGCAGCTTATTCCGGGAGGAGACCCAGTACTTC.

This clone showed up just a few times. V gene TRBV6-5 combines with J gene TRBJ2-7; 9 positions agree with TRBD1. Trimming removed 2 bases from V and 10 bases from J; junction bases left unmatched: 9. The germline CDR1 and CDR2 sequences are MNHEY and SVGAGI. The CDR3 length is 14 residues. The chain's CDR3 is CASSYRTGELGQYF. The DNA for the CDR3 is TGTGCCAGCAGTTACAGGACAGGGGAGTTGGGACAGTACTTC.

This clone has more than one count but fewer than ten. The J gene is TRBJ1-1, the V gene TRBV6-4, with TRBD1 identical over 9 bases. The CDR3 totals 17 residues. After removal of 4 bases from V and 3 bases from J, the junction contained 12 bases not matched to a gene. Germline V gene data show CDR1 as MRHNA and CDR2 as SNTAGT. The CDR3 DNA sequence: TGTGCCAGCAGTGGCAACGAGGCGGACAGGGGTTACACTGAAGCTTTCTTT. Translation: CASSGNEADRGYTEAFF.

In this sample, this clone turned up once. Here the CDR3 reads CASSPDSLTEAFF. In DNA form, the CDR3 reads TGTGCCAGCAGCCCCGACAGCTTAACTGAAGCTTTCTTT. V usage is TRBV9 and J usage is TRBJ1-1; a possible D gene is TRBD1 (5 bases). This CDR3 is 13 amino acids long. The germline V gene encodes CDR1 SGDLS and CDR2 YYNGEE. V lost 4 bases to trimming and J lost 5 bases, with 12 bases between them. The full variable domain, completed using reference TRBV9 and TRBJ1-1, is DSGVTQTPKHLITATGQRVTLRCSPRSGDLSVYWYQQSLDQGLQFLIQYYNGEERAKGNILERFSAQQFPDLHSELNLSSLELGDSALYFCASSPDSLTEAFFGQGTRLTVV.

The DNA of the CDR3 is TGTGCCAGCAGCCAATACCGGGACACCTACAATGAGCAGTTCTTC. This encodes CASSQYRDTYNEQFF. This chain links TRBV4-2 with TRBJ2-1; the D gene is possibly TRBD1 (6 bases). In germline, CDR1 is LGHNA, CDR2 YNFKEQ. The CDR3 sequence is 15 residues long. Deletions cut 2 bases from V and 2 bases from J, with 10 bases between.

The CDR3 region has the DNA TGTGCCAGCTCACCCACAGGGGTGGGCAATCAGCCCCAGCATTTT. The encoded protein is CASSPTGVGNQPQHF. The chain links TRBV18 to TRBJ1-5, with 7 bases aligning to TRBD1. The germline gives CDR1 KGHSH, CDR2 LQKENI. V lost 3 bases to trimming and J lost 2 bases; unmatched junction nucleotides: 4. This CDR3 is built from 15 residues.

The J gene is TRBJ2-7, the V gene TRBV19, with a weak D call TRBD2 (6 bases). Germline CDR1 is LNHDA and CDR2 is SQIVND (reference sequence). V lost 3 bases to trimming and J lost 0 bases, with 12 bases between them. The CDR3 runs to 15 residues. The DNA of the CDR3 is TGTGCCAGTAGTATGAATCGGGGGTCCTCCTACGAGCAGTACTTC. This sequence encodes CASSMNRGSSYEQYF.

V is TRBV6-5 and J is TRBJ1-1; 8 nucleotides align to TRBD1. The V gene's germline CDR1 is MNHEY and CDR2 SVGAGI. The CDR3 length is 12 residues. The ends lost 5 bases at V and 7 bases at J; junction bases unmatched: 3. The CDR3 loop reads CASSRQGIEAFF. The CDR3 bases are TGTGCCAGCAGTCGACAGGGGATTGAAGCTTTCTTT.

This chain connects TRBV4-2 to TRBJ2-7; 9 nucleotides align to TRBD2. The germline CDR1 and CDR2 sequences are LGHNA and YNFKEQ. This CDR3 contains 20 residues. V lost 0 bases and J lost 2; bases outside the gene matches: 17. The CDR3 coding sequence is TGTGCCAGCAGCCAAGAGACCCGTGGCGGGGCGGGGGGGCCCCCCTACGAGCAGTACTTC. Encoded protein: CASSQETRGGAGGPPYEQYF.

This chain links TRBV10-3 with TRBJ2-2, with D maybe TRBD2 (6 bases). Trimming took 10 bases from V and 3 from J, leaving 15 bases between them. The germline V gene has CDR1 ENHRY and CDR2 SYGVKD. The CDR3 contains 14 residues. CDR3: CATSGRLDTGELFF. The DNA of the CDR3 is TGTGCCACCTCAGGGAGGTTGGACACCGGGGAGCTGTTTTTT.

The chain uses TRBV6-7 and TRBJ1-5, with D possibly being TRBD1 (6 bases). TRBV6-7 is treated as an ORF (open reading frame) with a function not yet certain. Trimming removed 6 bases at V and 0 bases at J, with 21 bases between. There are 18 residues in the CDR3. For the CDR3, the DNA is TGTGCCAGCAGCCCCCCGGTGGACAGCGACCATAGCAATCAGCCCCAGCATTTT. It specifies CASSPPVDSDHSNQPQHF.

This clone was detected only a few times. The chain has TRBV2 and TRBJ1-4; no reliable D call. This CDR3 contains 14 residues. Trimming left V 6 bases short and J 5 bases short, with 13 bases between. CDR1 is SNHLY, CDR2 FYNNEI, per germline. The CDR3 coding sequence is TGTGCCAGCAGATCAGGTGGCTTCAATGAAAAACTGTTTTTT. Encoded protein: CASRSGGFNEKLFF.

The chain recombines TRBV28 with TRBJ2-7; 9 nucleotides match TRBD1. Germline trimming cut 6 bases from V and 2 bases from J; bases unmatched to any gene: 5. There are 14 residues in the CDR3. Germline-derived CDR1 and CDR2 are MDHEN and SYDVKM. CDR3 nucleotides: TGTGCCAGCAGCACAGGGGGCCTTCCCTACGAGCAGTACTTC. Encoded protein: CASSTGGLPYEQYF.

The chain is built from TRBV2 and TRBJ1-6; possible D gene TRBD1, 5 bases. Germline CDR1 is SNHLY and CDR2 is FYNNEI. CDR3 length: 10 amino acids. Trimming left V 6 bases short and J 16 bases short, with 10 bases between. CDR3 protein: CASSHRFLHF. The CDR3 DNA reads TGTGCCAGCAGCCACAGGTTTCTCCACTTT.

The rearrangement uses TRBV28 and TRBJ2-1, with no clear D. Germline assignment: CDR1 MDHEN and CDR2 SYDVKM. The CDR3 length is 14 residues. V shed 2 bases and J shed 6 bases, with 11 bases lying between them. CDR3: CASSLGGTPNEQFF. In nucleotides, the CDR3 is TGTGCCAGCAGTTTAGGCGGCACACCCAATGAGCAGTTCTTC. The variable domain in full, with the rest retrieved from reference TRBV28 and TRBJ2-1, is DVKVTQSSRYLVKRTGEKVFLECVQDMDHENMFWYRQDPGLGLRLIYFSYDVKMKEKGDIPEGYSVSREKKERFSLILESASTNQTSMYLCASSLGGTPNEQFFGPGTRLTVL.

The V and J genes are TRBV5-5 and TRBJ1-2; no clear D gene. The CDR3 runs to 13 residues. In germline, CDR1 is SGHKS, CDR2 YYEKEE (reference sequence). The V and J ends lost 0 bases and 8 bases respectively, with 11 bases between them. CDR3 loop: CASSLAEGGGYTF. The CDR3 nucleotides read TGTGCCAGCAGCTTGGCCGAGGGAGGCGGCTACACCTTC. The full variable domain, its missing parts supplied by reference TRBV5-5 and TRBJ1-2, is DAGVTQSPTHLIKTRGQQVTLRCSPISGHKSVSWYQQVLGQGPQFIFQYYEKEERGRGNFPDRFSARQFPNYSSELNVNALLLGDSALYLCASSLAEGGGYTFGSGTRLTVV.

V and J are TRBV28 and TRBJ2-6, with D unclear. Germline assignment: CDR1 MDHEN and CDR2 SYDVKM. Trimming left V 2 bases short and J 3 bases short, with 2 bases between. The length of the CDR3 is 13 residues. CDR3 sequence reads: CASSLRGANVLTF. The CDR3 nucleotides are TGTGCCAGCAGTTTACGTGGGGCCAACGTCCTGACTTTC. The full variable domain, completed using reference TRBV28 and TRBJ2-6, is DVKVTQSSRYLVKRTGEKVFLECVQDMDHENMFWYRQDPGLGLRLIYFSYDVKMKEKGDIPEGYSVSREKKERFSLILESASTNQTSMYLCASSLRGANVLTFGAGSRLTVL.

The chain links TRBV6-1 to TRBJ2-1, with D unresolved. CDR3 length: 14 residues. The germline V and J ends were trimmed by 0 bases and 6 bases, with 9 bases remaining between them. The germline gives CDR1 MNHNS, CDR2 SASEGT. CDR3 sequence: CASSEAQYPNEQFF. The CDR3 DNA reads TGTGCCAGCAGTGAAGCGCAATACCCCAATGAGCAGTTCTTC.